This TCR beta chain is from a study of OX40 agonist ivuxolimab in advanced cancers. About the full investigation: Ivuxolimab was an agonistic, fully human IgG2 monoclonal antibody directed against OX40 (CD134), a costimulatory receptor. Intravenous ivuxolimab was administered to patients every 2 weeks at six dose levels: 0.01, 0.1, 0.3, 1.5, 3 and 10 mg/kg. Of the 52 patients in dose escalation, about 20 had hepatocellular carcinoma, roughly 15 had melanoma, 9 had renal cell carcinoma and 9 had head and neck cancer. In the dose-escalation cohort, nearly 85% of patients were male, and the mean age was approximately 60 years with a range of roughly 20 to 79. Prior anti-PD-1, anti-PD-L1 or anti-CTLA-4 therapy was permitted, and approximately 42% of dose-escalation patients had received checkpoint inhibitors. Partial responses occurred in three dose-escalation patients: two with cutaneous melanoma and one with hepatocellular carcinoma. Peripheral TCRbeta sequencing aimed to test whether ivuxolimab altered TCR sequence diversity and caused clonal T-cell expansion. The paper describes the monotherapy dose-escalation part (N of about 52 patients) of the phase I trial of ivuxolimab.

This clone was recorded only once. There is no known antigen for this receptor. It has no much larger one-base neighbor in the sample; base qualities were not kept. Patients with a history of autoimmune disease or receiving systemic immunosuppression were excluded from the trial. Peripheral blood for TCR sequencing was collected from all dose cohorts at baseline, on cycle 4 day 1, and on cycle 7 day 1. The samples were drawn from a first-in-human, open-label, multicenter phase I dose-escalation trial of ivuxolimab. Adults with locally advanced or metastatic melanoma, renal cell, hepatocellular, or head and neck squamous cell carcinoma were enrolled in the trial. CD4+ and CD8+ T cells were sorted separately from peripheral blood before TCR sequencing. For sequencing of the TCRbeta CDR3 region, genomic DNA was extracted from the sorted cells. TCRbeta CDR3 regions were sequenced using the immunoSEQ Assay. TCRdb holds this immuneACCESS table with in-frame rearrangements only. Some clones are missing; in checked studies, unresolved V genes explain under half, and the rest has no known cause. This sample comprises 65,000 to 95,000 clones, around 90% of them detected only once. Around 5.9% of the sample goes to the ten largest clones.

What the study reported, not specific to this receptor: Low levels of normalized T-cell clonal expansion were also seen in some patients who did not respond. In the 0.1-3.0 mg/kg groups, partial responders had among the lowest normalized peripheral clonal expansion, particularly in CD8+ T cells. On average, CD8+ T cells showed more expanded clones than CD4+ T cells after ivuxolimab. Which antigens the clonally expanded peripheral T cells were specific for was not determined. At doses from 0.1 to 3.0 mg/kg, clonal expansion was seen in both CD4+ and CD8+ blood T cells between baseline and week 6.

The clonotype originates from an adult with an advanced solid tumor such as melanoma, head and neck, liver or kidney cancer. Source: CD4+ or CD8+ T cells sorted from blood, taken in a trial of the OX40 agonist ivuxolimab.

The nucleotide sequence reads as follows: TGCAGCGTCGGGCCCCAGGGGCCGAGTGGCTACACCTTC. Its translation reads: CSVGPQGPSGYTF. Recombination linked TRBV29-1 to TRBJ1-2; matching of 6 bases hints at TRBD1 as the D gene. Taken from the germline V gene, the CDR1 and CDR2 loops are SQVTM and ANQGSEA. CDR3 length: 13 amino acids, cysteine to phenylalanine. Only CDR3 DNA is held: 39 bases, read in frame from base 1. V was cut back by 6 bases and J by 7 bases, leaving a gap of 18 bases between them.